This TCR beta chain appears in the sequencing data of a study of post-analysis software for immune sequencing data. Study observations and caveats: Patients used about 5 TRBV segments, including TRBV5-6, TRBV5-1 and TRBV20-1, more often than controls. Controls showed significantly higher normalized Chao1 diversity than did multiple sclerosis patients.

About this clonotype: Its specificity is not known.

Unique-molecular-identifier-tagged TCR beta cDNA libraries were used. The yield from approximately 1 to 10 million T cells was 500,000 or so cDNA molecules in total. Each CDR3 protein is one row after TCRdb ran MiXCR on the PCR reads. The table lists approximately 630,000 distinct CDR3 sequences, around 64% of them singletons. The CDR3 runs 15 residues. V dropped 7 bases and J dropped 10; count of bases not matched to a gene: 18. Germline-derived CDR1 and CDR2 are SQVTM and ANQGSEA. Sequenced: blood. This sequence originates from a girl under 10 years old with multiple sclerosis. This chain connects TRBV29-1 to TRBJ2-1, with 8 bases fitting TRBD2. The DNA for the CDR3 is TGCAGCGCCAGCCTTCTAGCGGGCGGCGGGGGGGAGCAGTTCTTC. Amino acids: CSASLLAGGGGEQFF.